This T cell receptor beta chain was captured in a study of cytomegalovirus exposure and HLA in healthy donors. Study-level results: In a later analysis, several top co-occurrence clusters appeared linked to parvovirus B19, influenza, CMV and Epstein-Barr virus. For most subjects, TCR beta sequences were reported to predict HLA-A and HLA-B alleles with accuracy.

In regard to this clone: Its matching antigen is unknown.

PCR involved 60 Vbeta and 13 Jbeta primers. Sequencing used immunoSEQ multiplex PCR; TCRdb keeps in-frame clones, though not all of them. The sample carries over 150,000 clones, about 80% recorded once. The junction had 18 bases not matched to a gene; V was cut back by 5 bases and J by 5 bases. CDR1 is SNHLY and CDR2 is FYNNEI in the germline V gene. The CDR3 totals 17 residues. J is TRBJ2-7 and V is TRBV2, with 7 positions matching TRBD1. The sequencing input was PBMCs. This TCR was sampled from a man under 40 in good health and CMV-seronegative. The DNA for the CDR3 is TGTGCCAGCAGTCCCCTGGTTTCACAGGGGAAAATCAACGAGCAGTACTTC. Its protein product is CASSPLVSQGKINEQYF.